Described below is a single T cell receptor (beta chain) sequence and its context. The antigen it recognizes is unknown. Base qualities are not provided; no much larger clone lies one nucleotide away. This specimen comes from a study of blood T cell repertoires in COVID-19 (dated by TCRdb to the early 2020s). In terms of the full investigation: Samples covering the acute and convalescent phases of COVID-19 were provided by collaborators in the United States, Italy and Spain. Where available, HLA class I and class II types were obtained from metadata supplied by the sample provider rather than from assay-based typing. The prospective study material was composed of cDNA or gDNA derived from T cells, B-cell-depleted T cells, or PBMCs. Sample metadata almost always included a de-identified subject ID, COVID-19 status, age in years and sex. The repertoires were released in a freely available public database meant as a resource for research on the immune response to SARS-CoV-2. Deeply sampled blood TCRbeta repertoires from subjects exposed to, actively infected with, or recovered from COVID-19 were included in the dataset. Samples came from the ongoing ImmuneRACE study (first 160 participants) plus 1,254 subjects from 6 global collaborators. The full study reports these points: The amount of clinical and demographic metadata varied by source and participant and was provided uncurated.

TCRbeta CDR3 regions were amplified from genomic DNA by means of the immunoSEQ Assay, a bias-controlled multiplex PCR. The original pipeline was this. Nucleated cell counts per sample were estimated from amplification of reference gene primers within the assay. Sequence reads were collapsed and filtered to measure the absolute abundance of every unique TCRbeta CDR3 rearrangement. Productive Simpson clonality was computed per sample as the square root of Simpson's diversity index over productive rearrangements. As stored in TCRdb, this immuneACCESS dataset retains in-frame rearrangements with V and J assigned. A fraction of the clones does not appear; measured against another copy, unresolved V genes explain less than half of the discrepancy, and the remainder lacks a known reason. The DNA gave D and trimming, while V, J and clone size come from that table. In all, the sample holds approximately 400,000 clones, and roughly 90% of those were seen once. The leading ten clones occupy about 1.2% of the sample.

Whole blood was collected in K2EDTA tubes by collaborating institutions according to the institutions' own protocols. For TCRbeta analysis, collaborators shipped samples as frozen whole blood, isolated PBMCs, or DNA extracted from either of those sample types. Including cysteine and phenylalanine, the CDR3 has 14 amino acids. Only the CDR3 portion is preserved as DNA: 42 bases, with reading frame beginning at the first base. CDR1 SGDLS and CDR2 YYNGEE were looked up in the germline V gene. V is clipped by 4 bases and J by 7 bases, and the sequence between their germline boundaries is 12 bases long. Material: peripheral blood. This sequence originates from a man between 35 and 55 years old with acute or convalescent COVID-19. Recombination connected TRBV9 to TRBJ1-6, and perhaps TRBD1 as D gene, on 5 matching bases. The DNA sequence is as follows: TGTGCCAGCAGCCCGCTGACAGAAAATTCACCCCTCCACTTT. Translated, this is CASSPLTENSPLHF.